This TCR beta chain comes out of a study of CD8+CD57+ T cells in acquired aplastic anemia (dated by TCRdb to 2016 to 2018). In the study overall: DNA extracted from sorted CD4+ and CD8+ cells had a mean of roughly 3.4 ug, with a range of roughly 0.18 to 27.4 ug. CD8+CD57+ expansion was defined as a frequency above the mean frequency observed in healthy subjects. General study outcomes and caveats: CD8+ Simpson's diversity did not differ significantly between patients and healthy controls (P=0.060). Roughly 30 CD8+ CDR3 sequences were found to be shared between patients and controls, but these sequences appeared to be highly expressed in patients and within the immunodominant clones of the patients.

Notes on this clonotype: Its binding antigen is unknown. Germline and junction disagree at one end, which may indicate a read error.

The patients picked for sequencing were ones in whom flow cytometry had shown an expansion of CD8+CD57+ cells. Every patient had a diagnosis of severe acquired aplastic anemia based on International Study of Aplastic Anemia and Agranulocytosis and Camitta criteria. At the time blood was sampled, none of the patients had received any therapy. In the study, sorted CD4+ and CD8+ blood T cells from patients with severe aplastic anemia and from healthy subjects underwent deep sequencing of TCR repertoires. Patients were enrolled in the USA under clinicaltrials.gov protocols 00001620, 01623167, 00001397, 00071045, 00081523 and 00961064. Ficoll-Paque density gradient centrifugation was used to isolate peripheral blood mononuclear cells. Before DNA extraction, CD4+ and CD8+ T cells were sorted by FACS or by magnetic beads. Genomic DNA served as template for TCR beta VDJ combination and CDR3 sequence profiling. An Illumina HiSeq 2000 was used for TCR repertoire sequencing. In the authors' own workflow: Repertoires were assessed using TRBV/TRBJ rearrangement plots, CDR3 size and DJ length profiles, and Simpson's diversity index. The most abundant DNA sequence in the deep sequencing data was defined as the immunodominant clone. CDR3 amino acid sequences were screened for sharing across subjects and compared with published repertoires and the VDJdb database. TCRdb reran the public reads through fastp at Q25 and MiXCR, keeping productive beta chains. Entries that share a CDR3 protein sequence are merged under the most common genes and DNA. The V and J calls come from TCRdb's annotation, not from the publication. Here the sample has around 430,000 distinct CDR3 sequences; around 32% occur a single time. The top ten clones comprise less than 0.85% of the sample.

The CDR3 sequence holds 14 residues, the cysteine and phenylalanine included. Only the CDR3 region is kept as DNA, spanning 42 bases read in frame from base 1. The germline V gene (reference sequence) provides CDR1 DFQATT and CDR2 SNEGSKA. The sample was sorted CD4+, CD8+, or CD8+CD57+ T cells (not recorded which) from PBMCs. The V gene is TRBV20-1 and the J gene is TRBJ2-7; tentative D gene TRBD2, with 6 bases matching. The receptor was derived from a human donor with aplastic anemia. The CDR3 in this case is CGASFFGGSYEQYF. The nucleotides are TGCGGTGCCTCCTTCTTCGGGGGCTCCTACGAGCAGTACTTC.